One and the same sample provided the 7 T cell receptor beta chains below, sequenced in a study of blood T cell repertoires in COVID-19. The method was immunoSEQ multiplex PCR; TCRdb's version includes in-frame clones alone and lacks a portion of them. This repertoire shows approximately 210,000 clones, approximately 90% found once; its top ten account for about 2.2%. The sequencing input was peripheral blood. The receptors stem from a man younger than 40 who had recovered from COVID-19.

V and J are TRBV5-4 and TRBJ2-7; D is possibly TRBD1 (6 bases). The germline CDR1 and CDR2 sequences are SGHNT and YYREEE (reference sequence). Trimming cost V 0 bases and J 3 bases, with 7 bases left between them. CDR3 size: 13 residues. The DNA for the CDR3 is TGTGCCAGCAGCTTGGCAGGGGTCTACGAGCAGTACTTC. Translating gives CASSLAGVYEQYF.

This chain uses TRBV3-1 (or the pseudogene TRBV3-2) with TRBJ2-7; 8 positions agree with TRBD1. With V trimmed by 3 bases and J by 0 bases, 4 bases remained unmatched. The CDR3 spans 15 residues. Germline V lookup: CDR1 LGHDT, CDR2 YNNKEL (reference sequence). CDR3 bases: TGTGCCAGCAGCCATGGGACAGGTTACTCCTACGAGCAGTACTTC. Protein sequence: CASSHGTGYSYEQYF.

The rearrangement joins TRBV20-1 to TRBJ1-1; 9 bases map to TRBD1. The CDR3 totals 13 residues. Germline-derived CDR1 and CDR2 are DFQATT and SNEGSKA (reference sequence). V shed 3 bases and J 7 bases; nucleotides not matched to a gene: 6. This chain's CDR3 is CSASPGTGFEAFF. CDR3 bases: TGCAGTGCTAGTCCCGGGACAGGGTTTGAAGCTTTCTTT.

V is TRBV6-6 and J is TRBJ2-7, with TRBD2 matching 8 bases. The V and J ends lost 6 bases and 11 bases, in that order; junction bases with no gene match: 6. Germline V lookup: CDR1 MNHNY, CDR2 SVGAGI (reference sequence). The CDR3 loop spans 11 amino acids. CDR3 loop: CASSHSGGEYF. The CDR3 nucleotides are TGTGCCAGCAGCCATTCCGGGGGGGAGTACTTC.

The rearrangement joins TRBV19 to TRBJ2-1; TRBD2 aligns across 16 bases. The trim removed 4 bases at V and 3 bases at J, leaving 6 bases unmatched. This CDR3 is 18 amino acids long. Germline loops: CDR1 LNHDA, CDR2 SQIVND (reference sequence). The CDR3 spells CASSKGTSGGADYNEQFF. In DNA form, the CDR3 reads TGTGCCAGTAGTAAAGGGACTAGCGGGGGGGCAGACTACAATGAGCAGTTCTTC.

The gene calls are TRBV2 and TRBJ2-7; D not resolved. The CDR3 is made up of 11 amino acids. Germline CDR1 and CDR2: SNHLY and FYNNEI. V was cut by 6 bases and J by 7 bases, with 10 bases left in between. The CDR3 DNA follows: TGTGCCAGCAGCTCCGTTGTAGAGCAGTACTTC. It specifies CASSSVVEQYF.

The J gene is TRBJ2-2, the V gene TRBV19; D unresolved. V lost 8 bases, J lost 4 bases, and 17 bases lay in between. The germline CDR1 and CDR2 sequences are LNHDA and SQIVND (reference sequence). This CDR3 is built from 15 residues. CDR3 sequence (DNA): TGTGCCAGTGGTACGTGGCAGGTGATCACCGGGGAGCTGTTTTTT. Protein: CASGTWQVITGELFF.